What follows are 2 T cell receptor beta chains derived from one specimen sequenced in a study of T cells in Graves' hyperthyroidism and ophthalmopathy. Template material for amplifying TCR beta CDR3 regions consisted of RNA transcripts. The HTBI primer set was used in a first-round RT-PCR of the TCR CDR3. In TCRdb, the multiplex PCR reads were re-called with MiXCR into one record per CDR3 protein. Of roughly 720,000 distinct CDR3 sequences listed, roughly 17% are singletons. Sequenced sample: blood. The receptors come from a man aged 45-65 years with Graves' hyperthyroidism.

J is TRBJ2-7 and V is TRBV12-3 or TRBV12-4; D gene uncertain. Trimming stripped 7 bases from V and 4 bases from J, with 11 bases between. CDR3 length: 12 residues. The CDR3 reads CASTHQKYEQYF. Written as DNA, the CDR3 is TGTGCCAGCACCCATCAAAAATACGAGCAGTACTTC.

The chain recombines TRBV7-3 with TRBJ2-5; 12 positions match TRBD2. Germline CDR1 SGHTA, CDR2 FQGTGA. V was pared by 5 bases and J by 5 bases, with 9 bases of the junction left unmatched. CDR3 length: 16 amino acids. CDR3 in amino acids: CASSASLAGGAETQYF. The CDR3 DNA reads as TGTGCCAGCAGCGCTTCTCTAGCGGGGGGGGCTGAGACCCAGTACTTC.